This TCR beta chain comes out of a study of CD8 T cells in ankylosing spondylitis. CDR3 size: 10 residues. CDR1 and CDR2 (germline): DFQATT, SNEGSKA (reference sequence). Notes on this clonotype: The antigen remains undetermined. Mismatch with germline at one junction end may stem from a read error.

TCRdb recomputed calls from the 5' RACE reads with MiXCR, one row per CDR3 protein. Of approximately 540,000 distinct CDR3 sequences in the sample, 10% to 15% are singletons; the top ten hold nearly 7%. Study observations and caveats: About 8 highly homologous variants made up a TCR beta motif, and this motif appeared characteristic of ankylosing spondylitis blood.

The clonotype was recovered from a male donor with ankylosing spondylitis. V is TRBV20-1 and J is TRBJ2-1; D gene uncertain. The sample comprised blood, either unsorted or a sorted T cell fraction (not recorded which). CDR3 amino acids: CSARANEQFF. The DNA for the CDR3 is TGCAGTGCCAGAGCTAATGAGCAGTTCTTC.